Below, 18 T cell receptor beta chains from the same sample are listed, as sequenced in a study of shared clonotypes between healthy human individuals. It was CD45RO-negative cells, positively selected for CCR7, that made up naive CD8 cells, with terminally differentiated effector memory CD45RA+ cells excluded. Produced via immunoSEQ multiplex PCR; TCRdb's table is partial and in-frame only. Of 650,000 to 800,000 clones in the sample, about 91% were seen once. The sequenced material came from naive CD8+ T cells sorted from blood. The receptor set was obtained from a man under 40 in good health.

This clone appeared a single time. The chain employs TRBV18 and TRBJ2-7; D not certain. Germline CDR1 KGHSH, CDR2 LQKENI. V was pared by 2 bases and J by 5 bases, with 4 bases between. This CDR3 has 11 amino acids. CDR3 region: CASSPSDEQYF. CDR3 nucleotide sequence: TGTGCCAGCTCACCAAGCGACGAGCAGTACTTC. Full variable domain (outside the CDR3, taken from reference TRBV18 and TRBJ2-7): NAGVMQNPRHLVRRRGQEARLRCSPMKGHSHVYWYRQLPEEGLKFMVYLQKENIIDESGMPKERFSAEFPKEGPSILRIQQVVRGDSAAYFCASSPSDEQYFGPGTRLTVT.

The gene calls are TRBV4-2 and TRBJ2-1; 10 nucleotides match TRBD2. The trim removed 3 bases at V and 5 bases at J, leaving 4 bases unmatched. Germline V gene sequence: CDR1 LGHNA, CDR2 YNFKEQ. This CDR3 has 15 residues. CDR3 amino acids: CASSQPGTSDNEQFF. Written as DNA, the CDR3 is TGTGCCAGCAGCCAGCCCGGGACTAGCGACAATGAGCAGTTCTTC.

J is TRBJ1-1 and V is TRBV2; D remains ambiguous. CDR1 is SNHLY, CDR2 FYNNEI, per germline. The CDR3 loop spans 16 amino acids. The V end was cut by 1 base, the J end by 0 bases, with 12 bases between. The DNA for the CDR3 is TGTGCCAGCAGTGAAGTGCTGAGCCCCATGAACACTGAAGCTTTCTTT. Its translation: CASSEVLSPMNTEAFF.

The J gene is TRBJ2-3, the V gene TRBV29-1; 8 bases agree with TRBD1. Trimming at V came to 0 bases and at J to 7 bases, leaving 18 bases not matched to a gene. The CDR3 extends over 18 amino acids. Looked up from germline, CDR1 is SQVTM and CDR2 is ANQGSEA. CDR3 region: CSVEDPTGGTHGGNTQYF. In DNA form, the CDR3 reads TGCAGCGTTGAAGATCCCACAGGGGGAACCCATGGAGGAAATACGCAGTATTTT.

This chain connects TRBV11-3 to TRBJ2-1, with TRBD1 identical over 8 bases. J lost 1 base, V lost 1 base, and 3 bases had no gene match. This CDR3 is 16 amino acids long. CDR1 is SGHNT, CDR2 YENEEA, per germline. The CDR3 DNA sequence: TGTGCCAGCAGCTTAGGCGGGACAGGTTCCTACAATGAGCAGTTCTTC. This sequence encodes CASSLGGTGSYNEQFF. Full variable domain (remainder filled in from reference TRBV11-3 and TRBJ2-1): EAGVVQSPRYKIIEKKQPVAFWCNPISGHNTLYWYLQNLGQGPELLIRYENEEAVDDSQLPKDRFSAERLKGVDSTLKIQPAELGDSAVYLCASSLGGTGSYNEQFFGPGTRLTVL.

The chain couples TRBV27 to TRBJ2-3; D unresolved. Germline V CDR1 and CDR2: MNHEY, SMNVEV (reference sequence). The CDR3 totals 14 residues. The V gene lost 6 bases and the J gene lost 5 bases, with 15 bases spanning the gap. The CDR3 sequence is CASSDDDGLDTQYF. CDR3 nucleotides: TGTGCCAGCAGCGACGATGACGGCTTAGATACGCAGTATTTT.

This clone has only one observation. The chain is built from TRBV29-1 and TRBJ1-2; 7 positions match TRBD1. The CDR3 spans 14 residues. Germline lookup yields CDR1 SQVTM and CDR2 ANQGSEA. Trimming cost V 6 bases and J 4 bases; bases outside gene matches: 11. Written as DNA, the CDR3 is TGCAGCGTGTCCTTACAGGGGATAGGCTATGGCTACACCTTC. It encodes CSVSLQGIGYGYTF.

This chain links TRBV27 with TRBJ1-1, with D possibly TRBD1 on 6 matching bases. CDR1 MNHEY and CDR2 SMNVEV come from the germline V gene (reference sequence). This CDR3 contains 17 residues. The ends were cut back, 4 bases at V and 0 bases at J, with 18 bases in the middle. CDR3 nucleotides: TGTGCCAGCAGTTCCCGCTCCGAGGGGGTGGTGAACACTGAAGCTTTCTTT. Translated, it gives CASSSRSEGVVNTEAFF.

The chain links TRBV28 to TRBJ2-3; no firm D call. The V and J ends lost 6 bases and 0 bases respectively, with 13 bases between them. Germline V lookup: CDR1 MDHEN, CDR2 SYDVKM. The CDR3 has 15 residues. As DNA, the CDR3 is TGTGCCAGCAGACCCTGGGGATATAGCACAGATACGCAGTATTTT. Amino acid sequence: CASRPWGYSTDTQYF.

V usage is TRBV6-6 and J usage is TRBJ1-5; the D is unclear. Germline values: CDR1 MNHNY, CDR2 SVGAGI (reference sequence). The CDR3 consists of 13 residues. Trimming pared 6 bases from V and 0 bases from J, leaving 6 bases between. CDR3 residues: CASRDGSNQPQHF. CDR3 nucleotide sequence: TGTGCCAGCAGAGACGGTAGCAATCAGCCCCAGCATTTT.

This clone appeared a single time. The chain uses TRBV27 and TRBJ2-1, with D perhaps matching TRBD2 (5 bases). This CDR3 is built from 13 residues. Germline V CDR1 and CDR2: MNHEY, SMNVEV (reference sequence). The V gene lost 7 bases and the J gene lost 9 bases, with 16 bases spanning the gap. The CDR3 spells CASNPRGGPEQFF. The CDR3 DNA is TGTGCCAGCAATCCTAGAGGAGGACCTGAGCAGTTCTTC.

The V gene is TRBV6-5, the J gene TRBJ2-7, with D possibly TRBD2 on 6 matching bases. The CDR3 consists of 13 residues. Germline V gives CDR1 MNHEY, CDR2 SVGAGI. V gave up 7 bases and J gave up 0 bases, with 10 bases separating them. For the CDR3, the DNA is TGTGCCAGCACCTCGGGGGACTCCTACGAGCAGTACTTC. This gives the protein CASTSGDSYEQYF.

This clone appeared once. The CDR3 spells CASTNVDKSSGNTIYF. CDR3 DNA: TGTGCCAGCACCAACGTAGACAAGAGCTCTGGAAACACCATATATTTT. This chain uses TRBV7-9 with TRBJ1-3, with D uncertain. V was clipped by 7 bases and J by 0 bases, with 16 bases between them. This CDR3 is 16 amino acids long. Germline CDR1 SEHNR, CDR2 FQNEAQ (reference sequence).

The V and J genes are TRBV5-5 and TRBJ2-2, with D possibly TRBD1 on 5 matching bases. CDR1 and CDR2 from the germline V gene are SGHKS and YYEKEE (reference sequence). The CDR3 consists of 15 residues. Trimming took 4 bases from V and 2 from J, leaving 12 bases between them. CDR3 loop: CASSPVQGNTGELFF. CDR3 coding DNA: TGTGCCAGCAGCCCAGTCCAGGGTAACACCGGGGAGCTGTTTTTT.

This rearrangement joins TRBV28 to TRBJ1-2; maybe TRBD1 (6 bases). The germline gives CDR1 MDHEN, CDR2 SYDVKM. CDR3 size: 16 residues. The V end lost 5 bases, the J end lost 2 bases, and 18 bases lay between the germline ends. The CDR3 coding sequence is TGTGCCAGCAGTAATAATTACCGGACAGCGAACTATGGCTACACCTTC. This gives the protein CASSNNYRTANYGYTF.

V is TRBV7-3 and J is TRBJ2-7, with 8 bases fitting TRBD2. This CDR3 region has 15 residues. V lost 2 bases to trimming and J lost 8 bases; unmatched junction nucleotides: 11. Germline V lookup: CDR1 SGHTA, CDR2 FQGTGA. The CDR3 nucleotides are TGTGCCAGCAGCTTAGAGCCCGGACTAGCTGAAAAGCAGTACTTC. Translated: CASSLEPGLAEKQYF.

The chain couples TRBV25-1 to TRBJ2-1, with TRBD2 matching over 11 bases. This CDR3 is 16 amino acids long. Looked up from germline, CDR1 is MGHDK and CDR2 is SYGVNS. Trimming removed 1 base from V and 6 bases from J; junction bases left unmatched: 5. The CDR3 DNA follows: TGTGCCAGCAGTGAATCGGGACTAGCGGAAAGCAATGAGCAGTTCTTC. Translation: CASSESGLAESNEQFF.

The rearrangement joins TRBV28 to TRBJ1-3; 10 nucleotides line up with TRBD1. The CDR3 has 13 residues. In germline, CDR1 is MDHEN, CDR2 SYDVKM. The junction had 1 base not matched to a gene; V was cut back by 7 bases and J by 4 bases. The CDR3 coding sequence is TGTGCCAGCAAGACAGGGGGCGGAAACACCATATATTTT. It specifies CASKTGGGNTIYF.